This TCR beta chain was sequenced in a study of shared clonotypes between healthy human individuals. Assay: immunoSEQ multiplex PCR; the TCRdb copy retains only in-frame clones and omits some. The sample holds hundreds of thousands of clones, 80% to 90% seen once. Note on this clone: Antigen specificity is unknown.

Study-level points and caveats: It was the non-shared clonotypes that had lower generation probabilities than clonotypes shared by all four donors.

This CDR3 has 14 residues. The germline gives CDR1 MNHEY, CDR2 SMNVEV (reference sequence). Between the trimmed V and J ends, which lost 2 bases and 3 bases, there was a span of 8 bases. This receptor was taken from a man between 18 and 29 years old in good health. The rearrangement links TRBV27 to TRBJ2-1; D not resolved. Sequencing was performed on memory CD8+ T cells sorted from blood. Sample subset: CD45RO+ cells pooled with CCR7-negative TemRA cells. The CDR3 reads CASSLAGRYNEQFF. The DNA for the CDR3 is TGTGCCAGCAGTTTAGCAGGCCGCTACAATGAGCAGTTCTTC.